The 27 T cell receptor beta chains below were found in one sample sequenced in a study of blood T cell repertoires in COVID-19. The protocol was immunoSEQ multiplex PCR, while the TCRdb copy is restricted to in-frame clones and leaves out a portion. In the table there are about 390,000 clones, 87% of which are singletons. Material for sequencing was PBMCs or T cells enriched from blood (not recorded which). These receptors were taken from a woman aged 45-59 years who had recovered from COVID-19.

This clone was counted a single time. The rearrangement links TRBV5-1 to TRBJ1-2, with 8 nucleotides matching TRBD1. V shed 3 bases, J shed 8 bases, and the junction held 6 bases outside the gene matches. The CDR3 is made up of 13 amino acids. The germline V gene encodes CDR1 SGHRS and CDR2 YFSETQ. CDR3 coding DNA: TGCGCCAGCAGCTCCCAGGGGGCTCGGGGCTACACCTTC. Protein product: CASSSQGARGYTF. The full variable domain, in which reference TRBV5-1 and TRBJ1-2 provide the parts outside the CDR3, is KAGVTQTPRYLIKTRGQQVTLSCSPISGHRSVSWYQQTPGQGLQFLFEYFSETQRNKGNFPGRFSGRQFSNSRSEMNVSTLELGDSALYLCASSSQGARGYTFGSGTRLTVV.

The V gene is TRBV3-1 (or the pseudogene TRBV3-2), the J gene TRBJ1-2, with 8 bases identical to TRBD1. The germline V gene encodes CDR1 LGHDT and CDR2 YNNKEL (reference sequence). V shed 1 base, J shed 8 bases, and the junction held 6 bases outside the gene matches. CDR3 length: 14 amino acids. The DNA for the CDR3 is TGTGCCAGCAGCCAAGGTGGGGACAGGCGAGGCTACACCTTC. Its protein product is CASSQGGDRRGYTF.

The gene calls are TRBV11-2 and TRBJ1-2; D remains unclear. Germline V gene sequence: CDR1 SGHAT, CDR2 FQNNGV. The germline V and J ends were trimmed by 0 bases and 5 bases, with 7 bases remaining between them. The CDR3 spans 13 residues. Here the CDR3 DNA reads TGTGCCAGCAGCTTAGATCGGGAATATGGCTACACCTTC. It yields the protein CASSLDREYGYTF.

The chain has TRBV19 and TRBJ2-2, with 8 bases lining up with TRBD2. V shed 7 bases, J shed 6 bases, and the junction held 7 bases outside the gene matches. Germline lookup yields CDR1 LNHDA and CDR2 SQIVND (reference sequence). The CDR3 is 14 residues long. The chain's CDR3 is CASTPSGGSGELFF. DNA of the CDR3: TGTGCCAGTACCCCGAGCGGGGGATCCGGGGAGCTGTTTTTT.

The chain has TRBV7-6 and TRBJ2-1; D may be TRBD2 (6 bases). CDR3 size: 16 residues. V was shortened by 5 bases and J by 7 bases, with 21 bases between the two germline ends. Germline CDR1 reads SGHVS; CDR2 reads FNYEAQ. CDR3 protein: CASSPLSGGLDNEQFF. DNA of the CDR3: TGTGCCAGCAGCCCTCTTTCCGGGGGACTTGATAATGAGCAGTTCTTC.

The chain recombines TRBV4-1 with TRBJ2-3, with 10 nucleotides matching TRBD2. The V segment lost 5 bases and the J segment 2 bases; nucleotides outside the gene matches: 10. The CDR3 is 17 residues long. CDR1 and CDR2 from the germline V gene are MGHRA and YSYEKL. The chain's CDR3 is CASSEPIAGGNTDTQYF. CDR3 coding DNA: TGCGCCAGCAGCGAACCAATAGCGGGGGGCAACACAGATACGCAGTATTTT.

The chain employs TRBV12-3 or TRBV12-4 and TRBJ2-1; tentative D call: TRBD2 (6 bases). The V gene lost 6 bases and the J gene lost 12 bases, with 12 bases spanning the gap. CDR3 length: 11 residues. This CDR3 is CASSNGGTQFF. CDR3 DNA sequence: TGTGCCAGCAGCAATGGGGGGACGCAGTTCTTC.

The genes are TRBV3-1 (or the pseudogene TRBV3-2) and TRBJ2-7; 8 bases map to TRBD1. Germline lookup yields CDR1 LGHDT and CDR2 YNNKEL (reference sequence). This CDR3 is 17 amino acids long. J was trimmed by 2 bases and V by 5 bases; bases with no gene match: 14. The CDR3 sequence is CASSLQGGYRDPYEQYF. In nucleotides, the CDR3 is TGTGCCAGCAGCTTACAGGGGGGATACAGGGACCCCTACGAGCAGTACTTC.

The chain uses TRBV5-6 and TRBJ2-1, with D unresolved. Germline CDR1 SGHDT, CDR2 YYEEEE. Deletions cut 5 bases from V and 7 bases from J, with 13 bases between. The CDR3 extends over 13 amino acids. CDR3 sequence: CASSIHPLNEQFF. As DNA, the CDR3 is TGTGCCAGCAGTATACACCCCCTTAATGAGCAGTTCTTC.

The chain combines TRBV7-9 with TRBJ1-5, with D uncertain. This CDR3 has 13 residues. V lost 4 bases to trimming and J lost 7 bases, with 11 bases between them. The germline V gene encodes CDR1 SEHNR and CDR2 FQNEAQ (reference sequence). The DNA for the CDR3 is TGTGCCAGCAGCTCTGATGGTCGGCAGCCCCAGCATTTT. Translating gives CASSSDGRQPQHF. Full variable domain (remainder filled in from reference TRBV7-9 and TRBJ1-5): DTGVSQNPRHKITKRGQNVTFRCDPISEHNRLYWYRQTLGQGPEFLTYFQNEAQLEKSRLLSDRFSAERPKGSFSTLEIQRTEQGDSAMYLCASSSDGRQPQHFGDGTRLSIL.

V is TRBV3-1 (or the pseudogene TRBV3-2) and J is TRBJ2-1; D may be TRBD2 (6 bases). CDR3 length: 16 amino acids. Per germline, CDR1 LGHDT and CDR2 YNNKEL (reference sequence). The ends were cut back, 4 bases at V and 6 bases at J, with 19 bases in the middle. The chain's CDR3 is CASSPGTPSIINEQFF. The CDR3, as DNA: TGTGCCAGCAGCCCCGGGACTCCCAGTATAATCAATGAGCAGTTCTTC.

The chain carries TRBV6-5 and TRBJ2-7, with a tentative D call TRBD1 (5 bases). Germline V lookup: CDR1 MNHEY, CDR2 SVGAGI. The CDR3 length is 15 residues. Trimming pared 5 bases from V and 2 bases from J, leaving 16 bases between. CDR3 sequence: CASSTRQRSTYEQYF. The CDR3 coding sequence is TGTGCCAGCAGTACCAGACAGCGATCAACCTACGAGCAGTACTTC.

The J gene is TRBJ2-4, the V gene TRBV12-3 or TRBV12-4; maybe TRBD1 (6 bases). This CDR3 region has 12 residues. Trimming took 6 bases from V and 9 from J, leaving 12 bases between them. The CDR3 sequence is CASRSTGRIQYF. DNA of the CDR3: TGTGCCAGCAGGTCGACAGGTCGCATTCAGTACTTC.

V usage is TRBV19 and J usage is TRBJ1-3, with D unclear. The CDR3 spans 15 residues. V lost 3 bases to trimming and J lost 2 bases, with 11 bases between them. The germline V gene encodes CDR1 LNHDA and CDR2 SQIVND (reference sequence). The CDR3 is CASSIPGFTGNTIYF. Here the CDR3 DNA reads TGTGCCAGTAGTATTCCAGGCTTCACTGGAAACACCATATATTTT.

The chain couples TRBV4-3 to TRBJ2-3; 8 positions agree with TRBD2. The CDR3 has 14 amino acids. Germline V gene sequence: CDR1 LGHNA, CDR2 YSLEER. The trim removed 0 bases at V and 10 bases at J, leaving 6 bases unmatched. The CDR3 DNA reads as TGCGCCAGCAGCCAAGAGCGGGGGGCCTTTTCGCAGTATTTT. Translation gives CASSQERGAFSQYF.

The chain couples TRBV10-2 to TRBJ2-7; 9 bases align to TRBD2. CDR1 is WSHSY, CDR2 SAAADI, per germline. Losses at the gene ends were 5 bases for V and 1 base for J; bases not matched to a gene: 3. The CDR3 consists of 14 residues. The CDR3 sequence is CASSLAGMSYEQYF. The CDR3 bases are TGCGCCAGCAGTCTAGCGGGAATGTCCTACGAGCAGTACTTC.

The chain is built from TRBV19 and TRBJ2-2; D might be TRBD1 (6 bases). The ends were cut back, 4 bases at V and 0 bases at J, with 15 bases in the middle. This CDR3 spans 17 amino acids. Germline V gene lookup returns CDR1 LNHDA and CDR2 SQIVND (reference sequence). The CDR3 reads CASSKIQDSTNTGELFF. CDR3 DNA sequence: TGTGCCAGTAGTAAGATCCAGGACAGCACGAACACCGGGGAGCTGTTTTTT. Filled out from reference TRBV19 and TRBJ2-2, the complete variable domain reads DGGITQSPKYLFRKEGQNVTLSCEQNLNHDAMYWYRQDPGQGLRLIYYSQIVNDFQKGDIAEGYSVSREKKESFPLTVTSAQKNPTAFYLCASSKIQDSTNTGELFFGEGSRLTVL.

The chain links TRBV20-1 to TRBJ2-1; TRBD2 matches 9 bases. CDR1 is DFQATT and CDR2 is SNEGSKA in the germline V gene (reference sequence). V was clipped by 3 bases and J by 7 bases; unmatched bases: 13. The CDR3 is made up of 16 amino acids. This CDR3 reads CSASGASGELGNEQFF. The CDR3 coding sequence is TGCAGTGCTAGTGGGGCTAGCGGGGAGTTGGGAAATGAGCAGTTCTTC.

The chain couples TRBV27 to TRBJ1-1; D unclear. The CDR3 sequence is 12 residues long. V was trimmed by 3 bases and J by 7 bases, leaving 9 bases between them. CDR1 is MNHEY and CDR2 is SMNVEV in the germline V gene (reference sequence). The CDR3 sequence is CASSFPRGEAFF. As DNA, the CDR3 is TGTGCCAGCAGTTTTCCTCGCGGTGAAGCTTTCTTT.

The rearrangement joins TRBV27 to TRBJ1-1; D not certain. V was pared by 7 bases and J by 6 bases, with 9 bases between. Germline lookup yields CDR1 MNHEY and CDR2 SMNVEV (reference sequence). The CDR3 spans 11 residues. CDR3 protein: CASTEGAEAFF. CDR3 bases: TGTGCCAGCACCGAGGGCGCTGAAGCTTTCTTT.

The CDR3 protein is CASSQEGLTGSSYEQYF. DNA for the CDR3: TGCGCCAGCAGCCAAGAGGGCCTAACAGGGAGCTCCTACGAGCAGTACTTC. The J gene is TRBJ2-7, the V gene TRBV4-3, with D maybe TRBD1 (6 bases). The CDR3 covers 17 residues. Trimming shortened V by 0 bases and J by 0 bases, and 15 bases separated the two germline ends. Germline V CDR1 and CDR2: LGHNA, YSLEER.

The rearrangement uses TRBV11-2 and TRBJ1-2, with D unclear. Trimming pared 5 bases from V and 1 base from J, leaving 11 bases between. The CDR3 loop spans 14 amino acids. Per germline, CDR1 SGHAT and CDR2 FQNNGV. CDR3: CASSPFEVNYGYTF. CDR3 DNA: TGTGCCAGCAGCCCCTTCGAGGTTAACTATGGCTACACCTTC.

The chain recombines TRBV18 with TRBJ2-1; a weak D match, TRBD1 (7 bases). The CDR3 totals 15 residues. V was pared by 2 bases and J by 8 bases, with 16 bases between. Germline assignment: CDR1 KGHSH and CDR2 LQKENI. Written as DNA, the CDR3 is TGTGCCAGCTCACCAAACCAGGGGGGTGTTGATGAGCAGTTCTTC. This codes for CASSPNQGGVDEQFF.

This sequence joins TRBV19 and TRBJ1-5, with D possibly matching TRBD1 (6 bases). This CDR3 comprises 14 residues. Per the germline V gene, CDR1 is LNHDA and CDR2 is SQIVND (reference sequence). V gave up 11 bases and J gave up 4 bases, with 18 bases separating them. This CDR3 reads CAVRNPTGNQPQHF. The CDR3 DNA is TGTGCCGTCCGTAACCCGACAGGTAATCAGCCCCAGCATTTT.

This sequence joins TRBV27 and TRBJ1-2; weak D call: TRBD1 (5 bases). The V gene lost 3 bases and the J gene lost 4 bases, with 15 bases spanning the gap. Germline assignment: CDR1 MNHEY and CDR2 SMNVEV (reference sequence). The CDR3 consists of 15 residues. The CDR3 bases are TGTGCCAGCAGTTTGTCCGGGGGTACCCTCTATGGCTACACCTTC. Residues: CASSLSGGTLYGYTF.

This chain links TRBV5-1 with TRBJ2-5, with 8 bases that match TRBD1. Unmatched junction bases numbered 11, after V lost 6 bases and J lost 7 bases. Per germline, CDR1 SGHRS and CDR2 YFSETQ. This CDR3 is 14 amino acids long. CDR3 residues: CASNTGGSGGTQYF. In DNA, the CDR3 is TGCGCCAGCAACACAGGGGGGTCCGGTGGGACCCAGTACTTC.

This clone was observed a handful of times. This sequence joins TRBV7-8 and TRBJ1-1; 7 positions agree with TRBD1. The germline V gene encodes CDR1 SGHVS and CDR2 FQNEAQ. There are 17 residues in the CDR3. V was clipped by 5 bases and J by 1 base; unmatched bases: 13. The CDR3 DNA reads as TGTGCCAGCAGCATCCGACAGGGTTATTTTGCGAACACTGAAGCTTTCTTT. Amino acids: CASSIRQGYFANTEAFF.